This T cell receptor beta chain was profiled in a study of blood T cell repertoires in COVID-19. TCRdb's copy holds only in-frame clones and misses some; the assay was immunoSEQ multiplex PCR. Of roughly 410,000 clones detected, 70% to 90% appear once; the ten largest clones hold roughly 2%. A Seattle source enrolled patients during active infection and followed them longitudinally. From germline, CDR1 is SGHRS and CDR2 YFSETQ. V was shortened by 4 bases and J by 2 bases, with 13 bases between the two germline ends. The CDR3 length is 14 residues. The sample consisted of peripheral blood. J is TRBJ2-7 and V is TRBV5-1; D gene ambiguous. The receptor was derived from a woman between 55 and 75 years old with COVID-19, enrolled during active disease. DNA for the CDR3: TGCGCCAGCAGCGGATCGACACTGGCCTACGAGCAGTACTTC. Amino acids: CASSGSTLAYEQYF.